This TCR beta chain is drawn from a study of cytotoxic CD8 clonotypes in ibrutinib-treated CLL. At the level of the study: In all, approximately ten patients were relapsed/refractory, under 16 were treatment-naive and roughly 18 were IGHV unmutated.

The table came from immunoSEQ multiplex PCR; TCRdb's copy has only in-frame clones and leaves some out. The sample shows 150,000 or so clones, 77% of them seen only once. This CDR3 spans 13 amino acids. The V gene lost 0 bases and the J gene lost 4 bases, with 9 bases spanning the gap. Germline V gene sequence: CDR1 GTSNPN, CDR2 SVGIG (reference sequence). V gene TRBV30 combines with J gene TRBJ1-1; D is perhaps TRBD1 (5 bases). The clonotype comes from a human donor with chronic lymphocytic leukemia. The sequenced sample was PBMCs, obtained after 12 months of ibrutinib treatment. CDR3 sequence (DNA): TGTGCCTGGAGTGTAACAGGTCGCACTGAAGCTTTCTTT. As protein: CAWSVTGRTEAFF.